This T cell receptor (beta chain) was sequenced in a study of blood T cell repertoires in COVID-19. CDR1 is ENHRY and CDR2 is SYGVKD in the germline V gene. CDR3 size: 14 residues. V was clipped by 3 bases and J by 4 bases, with 11 bases between them. Measured with immunoSEQ multiplex PCR; TCRdb has only the in-frame clones, and not every one. Of over 60,000 clones listed, approximately 80% are singletons. This sequence joins TRBV10-3 and TRBJ2-3, with D unclear. The sample taken for sequencing was peripheral blood. This TCR derives from a man at least 80 years old with active or convalescent COVID-19. The CDR3 is CAISDSKTSDTQYF. The CDR3 nucleotides read TGTGCCATCAGTGACTCTAAGACTTCAGATACGCAGTATTTT.